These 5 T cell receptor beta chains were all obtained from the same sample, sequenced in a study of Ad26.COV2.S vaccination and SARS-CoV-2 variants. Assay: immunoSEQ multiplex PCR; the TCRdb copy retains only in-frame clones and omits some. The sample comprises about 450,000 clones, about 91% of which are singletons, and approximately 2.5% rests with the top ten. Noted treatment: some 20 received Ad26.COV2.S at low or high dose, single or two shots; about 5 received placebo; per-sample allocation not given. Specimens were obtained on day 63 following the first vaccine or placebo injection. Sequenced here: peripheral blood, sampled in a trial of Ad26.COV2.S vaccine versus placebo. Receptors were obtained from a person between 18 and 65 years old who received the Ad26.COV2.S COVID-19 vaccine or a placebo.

The CDR3 spells CASSIGGTGIYEQYF. CDR3 sequence (DNA): TGTGCCAGTAGTATAGGTGGAACAGGTATCTACGAGCAGTACTTC. The rearrangement links TRBV19 to TRBJ2-7, with a tentative D call TRBD1 (5 bases). The CDR3 runs to 15 residues. Germline CDR1 reads LNHDA; CDR2 reads SQIVND (reference sequence). The V gene lost 1 base and the J gene lost 3 bases, with 13 bases spanning the gap.

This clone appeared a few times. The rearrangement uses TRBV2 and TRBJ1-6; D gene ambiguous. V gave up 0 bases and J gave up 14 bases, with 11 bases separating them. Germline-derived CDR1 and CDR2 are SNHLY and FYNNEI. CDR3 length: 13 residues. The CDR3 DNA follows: TGTGCCAGCAGTGAAGCGCACGGTTTAGCCCTCCACTTT. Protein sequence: CASSEAHGLALHF.

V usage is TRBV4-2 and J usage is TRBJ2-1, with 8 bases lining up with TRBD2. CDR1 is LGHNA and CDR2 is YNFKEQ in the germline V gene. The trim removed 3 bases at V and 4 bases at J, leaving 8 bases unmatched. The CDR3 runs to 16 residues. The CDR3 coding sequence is TGTGCCAGCAGCCAGGGGATAGCGGGGCCGTACAATGAGCAGTTCTTC. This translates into CASSQGIAGPYNEQFF.

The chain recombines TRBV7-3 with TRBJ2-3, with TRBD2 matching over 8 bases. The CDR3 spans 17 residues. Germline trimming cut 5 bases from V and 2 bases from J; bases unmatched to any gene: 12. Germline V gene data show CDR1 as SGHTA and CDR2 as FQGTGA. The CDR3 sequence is CASSPSFGTSSTDTQYF. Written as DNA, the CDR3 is TGTGCCAGCAGCCCCAGCTTCGGGACTAGTTCCACAGATACGCAGTATTTT. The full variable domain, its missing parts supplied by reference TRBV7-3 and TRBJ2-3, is GAGVSQTPSNKVTEKGKYVELRCDPISGHTALYWYRQSLGQGPEFLIYFQGTGAADDSGLPNDRFFAVRPEGSVSTLKIQRTERGDSAVYLCASSPSFGTSSTDTQYFGPGTRLTVL.

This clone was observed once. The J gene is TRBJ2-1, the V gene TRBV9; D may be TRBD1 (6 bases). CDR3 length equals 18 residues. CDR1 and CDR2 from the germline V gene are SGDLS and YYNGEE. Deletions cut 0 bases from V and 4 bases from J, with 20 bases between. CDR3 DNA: TGTGCCAGCAGCGTAGGTGAGGTGGGAACAGGGCTATACAATGAGCAGTTCTTC. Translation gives CASSVGEVGTGLYNEQFF.